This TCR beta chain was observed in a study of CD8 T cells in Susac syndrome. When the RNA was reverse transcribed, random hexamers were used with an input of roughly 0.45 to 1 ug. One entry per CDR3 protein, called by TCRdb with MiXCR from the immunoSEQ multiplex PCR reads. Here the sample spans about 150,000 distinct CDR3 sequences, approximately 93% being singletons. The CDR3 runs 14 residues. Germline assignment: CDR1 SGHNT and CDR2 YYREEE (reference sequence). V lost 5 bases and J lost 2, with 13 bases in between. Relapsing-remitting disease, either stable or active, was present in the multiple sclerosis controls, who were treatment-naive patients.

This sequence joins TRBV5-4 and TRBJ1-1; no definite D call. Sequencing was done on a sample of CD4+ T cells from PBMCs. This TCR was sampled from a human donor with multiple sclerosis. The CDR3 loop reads CASRTSAVNTEAFF. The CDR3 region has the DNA TGTGCCAGCAGGACGTCGGCGGTTAACACTGAAGCTTTCTTT.